The 10 T cell receptor beta chains given below trace back to one sample, sequenced in a study of T cells in Graves' hyperthyroidism and ophthalmopathy. TCR beta CDR3 sequences were amplified from RNA transcripts. A set of HTBI primers served as the primers for a first-round RT-PCR of the TCR CDR3. TCRdb re-called the multiplex PCR reads with MiXCR, one entry per CDR3 protein. The sample records about 350,000 distinct CDR3 sequences, about 18% being singletons. Sequenced: blood. All receptors derive from a woman between 25 and 40 years old with Graves' hyperthyroidism that later progressed to Graves' ophthalmopathy.

In its sample, this clonotype was seen many times. The chain joins TRBV30 to TRBJ2-7, with D uncertain. Germline V gene lookup returns CDR1 GTSNPN and CDR2 SVGIG (reference sequence). The CDR3 is 13 residues long. V was pared by 8 bases and J by 0 bases, with 14 bases between. In DNA, the CDR3 is TGTGCCCAACGGGCAGCGAGCTCCTACGAGCAGTACTTC. Its translation: CAQRAASSYEQYF.

There are many counts of this clonotype. The CDR3 loop is CASSLFLGAGETQYF. CDR3 DNA sequence: TGTGCCAGCAGTTTATTTCTCGGTGCCGGGGAGACCCAGTACTTC. The rearrangement links TRBV12-3 or TRBV12-4 to TRBJ2-5, with no clear D. The CDR3 runs 15 residues. V lost 2 bases and J lost 5, with 15 bases in between.

V gene TRBV20-1 combines with J gene TRBJ2-3; no reliable D call. With 2 bases removed from V and 3 bases from J, the gap between germline ends came to 12 bases. CDR3 length: 14 residues. Germline CDR1 DFQATT, CDR2 SNEGSKA (reference sequence). In DNA form, the CDR3 reads TGCAGTGCTAGACCCCTCGGACGGACAGATACGCAGTATTTT. As protein: CSARPLGRTDTQYF.

V and J are TRBV20-1 and TRBJ2-7; no clear D. The V gene lost 7 bases and the J gene lost 0 bases, with 13 bases spanning the gap. Germline V gene data show CDR1 as DFQATT and CDR2 as SNEGSKA (reference sequence). The CDR3 has 13 residues. The CDR3 protein is CSETDRDSYEQYF. DNA for the CDR3: TGCAGTGAGACGGACCGAGACTCCTACGAGCAGTACTTC.

There are many counts of this clonotype. The chain has TRBV29-1 and TRBJ1-4; D possibly corresponds to TRBD1 (5 bases). Germline values: CDR1 SQVTM, CDR2 ANQGSEA. The germline V and J ends were trimmed by 3 bases and 6 bases, with 11 bases remaining between them. The CDR3 is 13 residues long. CDR3 region: CSVDRGNDEKLFF. The DNA of the CDR3 is TGCAGCGTTGACCGGGGGAATGATGAAAAACTGTTTTTT. Full variable domain (missing parts from reference TRBV29-1 and TRBJ1-4): SAVISQKPSRDICQRGTSLTIQCQVDSQVTMMFWYRQQPGQSLTLIATANQGSEATYESGFVIDKFPISRPNLTFSTLTVSNMSPEDSSIYLCSVDRGNDEKLFFGSGTQLSVL.

This clonotype showed up many times. The genes are TRBV18 and TRBJ1-3, with D unclear. V lost 0 bases to trimming and J lost 4 bases, with 1 base between them. This CDR3 is 12 amino acids long. Germline V CDR1 and CDR2: KGHSH, LQKENI. CDR3 nucleotide sequence: TGTGCCAGCTCACCACCAGGAAACACCATATATTTT. Protein: CASSPPGNTIYF.

On this clonotype itself: This may be a read error, as it is one base from a much larger clone. V is TRBV6-1 and J is TRBJ2-7; no firm D call. The germline V gene has CDR1 MNHNS and CDR2 SASEGT. Trimming took 6 bases from V and 6 from J, leaving 9 bases between them. This CDR3 has 11 amino acids. DNA of the CDR3: TGTGCCAGCAGCATTATACGCGAGCAGTACTTC. This encodes CASSIIREQYF.

This clonotype was detected only a few times. V gene TRBV18 combines with J gene TRBJ1-1, with a tentative D call TRBD1 (5 bases). The CDR3 loop spans 13 amino acids. Trimming stripped 5 bases from V and 4 bases from J, with 11 bases between. Per the germline V gene, CDR1 is KGHSH and CDR2 is LQKENI. In DNA, the CDR3 is TGTGCCAGCTCAAAAGGACAAACCACTGAAGCTTTCTTT. It yields the protein CASSKGQTTEAFF.

This CDR3 is CSARVQAGGPFNEQFF. The CDR3, as DNA: TGCAGTGCTAGAGTTCAAGCGGGAGGGCCTTTCAATGAGCAGTTCTTC. This chain joins TRBV20-1 and TRBJ2-1, with 10 bases matching TRBD2. Germline loops: CDR1 DFQATT, CDR2 SNEGSKA (reference sequence). Trimming removed 1 base from V and 6 bases from J; junction bases left unmatched: 9. The CDR3 extends over 16 amino acids.

This clonotype was counted many times. The chain joins TRBV28 to TRBJ1-5; 10 bases are a match to TRBD1. CDR3 size: 16 residues. V shed 5 bases, J shed 6 bases, and the junction held 10 bases outside the gene matches. CDR1 and CDR2 (germline): MDHEN, SYDVKM. CDR3 amino acids: CASSRGTGVYGQPQHF. In DNA form, the CDR3 reads TGTGCCAGCAGTCGGGGGACAGGGGTTTATGGTCAGCCCCAGCATTTT.